This note documents a single T cell receptor (beta chain) sequence. Its antigen is not known. This sample was included in a study of T cells in localized non-small cell lung cancer. The CDR3 loop spans 17 amino acids. Germline trimming cut 3 bases from V and 3 bases from J; bases unmatched to any gene: 3. The germline CDR1 and CDR2 sequences are MDHEN and SYDVKM. Findings of the study overall: Peak T cell clonality was found in uninvolved adjacent lung, exceeding tumor. Paired adjacent lung recovered a median about 61 of the top 100 tumor clones.

Some clones are missing from TCRdb's copy, which holds only in-frame ones; the method was immunoSEQ multiplex PCR. In the table there are around 21,000 clones, approximately 88% of which are singletons. The source material was peripheral blood, sampled before any cancer treatment. The receptor comes from a male donor aged 60 or older with stage I lung adenocarcinoma. This rearrangement joins TRBV28 to TRBJ2-4; TRBD2 agrees at 15 bases. The CDR3 loop reads CASSFGTSGGIKNIQYF. The CDR3 nucleotides read TGTGCCAGCAGTTTTGGGACTAGCGGGGGGATCAAAAACATTCAGTACTTC.